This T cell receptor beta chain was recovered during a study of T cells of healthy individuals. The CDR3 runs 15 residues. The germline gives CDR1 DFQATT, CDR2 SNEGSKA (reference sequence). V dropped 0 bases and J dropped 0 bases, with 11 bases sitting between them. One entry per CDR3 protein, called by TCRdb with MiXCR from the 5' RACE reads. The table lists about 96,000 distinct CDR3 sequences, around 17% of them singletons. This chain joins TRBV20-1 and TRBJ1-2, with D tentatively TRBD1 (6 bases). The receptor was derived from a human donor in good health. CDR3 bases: TGCAGTGCTAGAGAGGACAGTCCTGCTAACTATGGCTACACCTTC. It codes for CSAREDSPANYGYTF.